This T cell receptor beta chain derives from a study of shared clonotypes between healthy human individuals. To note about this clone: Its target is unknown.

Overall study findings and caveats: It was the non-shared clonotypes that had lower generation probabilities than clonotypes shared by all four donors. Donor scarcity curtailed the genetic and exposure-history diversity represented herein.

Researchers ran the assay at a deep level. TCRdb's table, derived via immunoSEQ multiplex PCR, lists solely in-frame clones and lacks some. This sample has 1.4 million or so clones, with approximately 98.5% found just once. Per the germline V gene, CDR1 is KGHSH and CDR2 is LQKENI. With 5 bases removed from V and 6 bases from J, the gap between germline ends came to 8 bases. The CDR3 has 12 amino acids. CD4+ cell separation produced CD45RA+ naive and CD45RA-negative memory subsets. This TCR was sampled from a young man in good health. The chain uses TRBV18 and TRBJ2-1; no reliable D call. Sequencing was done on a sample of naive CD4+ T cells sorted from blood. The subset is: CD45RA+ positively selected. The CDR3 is CASSVLGNEQFF. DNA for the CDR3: TGTGCCAGCTCAGTATTAGGCAATGAGCAGTTCTTC.